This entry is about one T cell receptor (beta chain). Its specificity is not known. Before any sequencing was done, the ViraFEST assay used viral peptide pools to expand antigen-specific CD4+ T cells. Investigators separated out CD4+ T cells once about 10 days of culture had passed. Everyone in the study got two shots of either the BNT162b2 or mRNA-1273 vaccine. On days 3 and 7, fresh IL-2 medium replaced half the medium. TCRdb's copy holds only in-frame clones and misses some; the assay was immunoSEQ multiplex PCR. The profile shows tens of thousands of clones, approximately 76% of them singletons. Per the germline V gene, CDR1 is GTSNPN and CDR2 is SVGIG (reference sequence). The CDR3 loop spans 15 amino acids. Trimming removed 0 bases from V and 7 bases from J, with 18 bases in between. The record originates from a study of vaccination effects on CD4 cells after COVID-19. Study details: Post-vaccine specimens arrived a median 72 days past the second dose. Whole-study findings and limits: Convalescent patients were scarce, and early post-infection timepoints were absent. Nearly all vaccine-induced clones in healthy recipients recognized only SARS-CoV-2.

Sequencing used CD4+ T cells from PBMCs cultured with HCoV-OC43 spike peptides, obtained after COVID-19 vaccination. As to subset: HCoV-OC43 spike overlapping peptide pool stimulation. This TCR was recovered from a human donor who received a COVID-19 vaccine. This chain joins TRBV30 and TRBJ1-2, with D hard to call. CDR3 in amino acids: CAWSVTPSQAGGYTF. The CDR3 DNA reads TGTGCCTGGAGTGTAACCCCCTCCCAGGCGGGTGGCTACACCTTC.